This entry lists 18 T cell receptor beta chains sequenced from one sample in a study of T-cell reconstitution after alpha-beta-depleted transplantation in children. Preparation of the TCRbeta library involved a method that used unique molecular identifiers. TCRdb re-analysed the PCR reads in MiXCR, keeping a single row per CDR3 protein. The data show a few hundred thousand distinct CDR3 sequences, with over 10% seen just once and approximately 2% held by the top ten. Sequencing was performed on PBMCs, mostly from graft donor cells, taken 360 days after TCRalphabeta/CD19-depleted stem cell transplant. The receptors derive from a male patient younger than 18 who had a stem cell transplant for acute myeloid leukemia, so the T cells may come from the graft donor.

The chain is built from TRBV7-6 and TRBJ1-1, with D hard to call. Germline assignment: CDR1 SGHVS and CDR2 FNYEAQ. The CDR3 is made up of 17 amino acids. V was pared by 1 base and J by 6 bases, with 21 bases between. The CDR3 nucleotides are TGTGCCAGCAGCTTAGGTCGTGCAGGACGCTTCGCCGCTGAAGCTTTCTTT. Amino acid sequence: CASSLGRAGRFAAEAFF. Full variable domain (remainder filled in from reference TRBV7-6 and TRBJ1-1): GAGVSQSPRYKVTKRGQDVALRCDPISGHVSLYWYRQALGQGPEFLTYFNYEAQQDKSGLPNDRFSAERPEGSISTLTIQRTEQRDSAMYRCASSLGRAGRFAAEAFFGQGTRLTVV.

The V and J genes are TRBV5-4 and TRBJ2-2; D gene unclear. Per the germline V gene, CDR1 is SGHNT and CDR2 is YYREEE (reference sequence). Trimming took 4 bases from V and 3 from J, leaving 10 bases between them. The CDR3 length is 14 residues. The DNA of the CDR3 is TGTGCCAGCAGCCTATACCCAGACACCGGGGAGCTGTTTTTT. Residues: CASSLYPDTGELFF.

This clonotype was seen only a few times. The genes are TRBV21-1 and TRBJ2-5; the table names TRBD2, a call not compared with the DNA. TRBV21-1 is deemed a pseudogene. The CDR3 loop spans 20 amino acids. In nucleotides, the CDR3 is TGTGCCAGCAGCATCCTTTCTAGCGGGAGGTCACCGCCGTACCAAGAGACCCAGTACTTC. This sequence encodes CASSILSSGRSPPYQETQYF.

The table lists this clonotype with a few counts. The chain recombines TRBV20-1 with TRBJ1-3; D ambiguous. This CDR3 is built from 16 residues. V was pared by 1 base and J by 4 bases, with 17 bases between. CDR1 is DFQATT and CDR2 is SNEGSKA in the germline V gene (reference sequence). The CDR3 nucleotides are TGCAGTGCTAGAGGGCCCAGCATTTTTCGGGGAAACACCATATATTTT. Its translation: CSARGPSIFRGNTIYF.

This clonotype was recorded many times. V gene TRBV29-1 combines with J gene TRBJ2-2, with D perhaps matching TRBD1 (6 bases). The CDR3 runs to 12 residues. CDR1 SQVTM and CDR2 ANQGSEA come from the germline V gene. The V end lost 4 bases, the J end lost 5 bases, and 8 bases lay between the germline ends. The CDR3 reads CSVGQGTGELFF. The CDR3 DNA reads TGCAGCGTTGGGCAGGGGACCGGGGAGCTGTTTTTT.

This clonotype was found a few times. This sequence joins TRBV28 and TRBJ1-2, with 9 positions matching TRBD1. The CDR3 extends over 16 amino acids. V trimming: 4 bases; J trimming: 3 bases; junction bases outside the gene matches: 9. Germline CDR1 MDHEN, CDR2 SYDVKM. In DNA, the CDR3 is TGTGCCAGCAGTTCCAGGACAGGGGCGCAGTACTATGGCTACACCTTC. Its translation: CASSSRTGAQYYGYTF.

This clonotype was detected only a few times. The chain employs TRBV21-1 and TRBJ2-6; the table's D call, TRBD1, was not checked against the DNA. TRBV21-1 is shown as a pseudogene. This CDR3 has 17 residues. In nucleotides, the CDR3 is TGTGCCAGCAGCAAAGAAGCTGCCGGGGCTGGGGCCAACGTCCTGACTTTC. Its protein product is CASSKEAAGAGANVLTF.

This chain connects TRBV27 to TRBJ2-7; weak D call: TRBD1 (5 bases). CDR1 is MNHEY and CDR2 is SMNVEV in the germline V gene (reference sequence). V shed 6 bases and J shed 8 bases, with 11 bases lying between them. CDR3 length equals 11 residues. CDR3 bases: TGTGCCAGCAGAGGGGCGACGAAGCAGTACTTC. This codes for CASRGATKQYF.

This clonotype was counted ten times or more. The V and J genes are TRBV4-3 and TRBJ2-7, with D unresolved. Trimming shortened V by 5 bases and J by 0 bases, and 8 bases separated the two germline ends. The CDR3 consists of 13 residues. The V gene's germline CDR1 is LGHNA and CDR2 YSLEER. CDR3 nucleotides: TGCGCCAGCAGCGGCGGCCTCTCCTACGAGCAGTACTTC. This encodes CASSGGLSYEQYF.

In this sample, this clonotype turned up a few times. The rearrangement links TRBV12-3 or TRBV12-4 to TRBJ1-3; D not resolved. The CDR3 runs 15 residues. V was cut by 7 bases and J by 4 bases, with 17 bases left in between. The CDR3 protein is CASTPGGPPGNTIYF. As DNA, the CDR3 is TGTGCCAGCACCCCTGGAGGACCCCCAGGAAACACCATATATTTT.

This chain connects TRBV24-1 to TRBJ2-5; D remains ambiguous. The V gene lost 5 bases and the J gene lost 4 bases, with 16 bases spanning the gap. The CDR3 has 15 amino acids. Germline CDR1 reads KGHDR; CDR2 reads SFDVKD. CDR3 sequence: CATSASRQPGETQYF. DNA for the CDR3: TGTGCCACCAGTGCCTCTCGGCAACCGGGAGAGACCCAGTACTTC.

This clonotype was detected many times. The V call is TRBV4-3, the J call TRBJ2-1; 7 bases align to TRBD2. This CDR3 spans 14 amino acids. The ends lost 2 bases at V and 9 bases at J; junction bases unmatched: 7. In germline, CDR1 is LGHNA, CDR2 YSLEER. CDR3 coding DNA: TGCGCCAGCAGCCAAACGACTAGCTGGAGTGAGCAGTTCTTC. Protein sequence: CASSQTTSWSEQFF.

This clonotype has ten or more counts. The rearrangement joins TRBV7-2 to TRBJ2-3, with a tentative D call TRBD2 (6 bases). Germline V CDR1 and CDR2: SGHTA, FQGNSA. This CDR3 contains 14 residues. Trimming pared 6 bases from V and 5 bases from J, leaving 15 bases between. CDR3 amino acids: CASSRTPRGDTQYF. The CDR3 DNA reads TGTGCCAGCAGTCGGACTCCGCGGGGAGATACGCAGTATTTT.

The table lists this clonotype with many counts. The rearrangement links TRBV12-3 or TRBV12-4 to TRBJ2-5; weak D call: TRBD2 (5 bases). This CDR3 has 14 amino acids. Trimming removed 5 bases from V and 5 bases from J, with 15 bases in between. The CDR3 loop is CASSPWGVSETQYF. CDR3 nucleotides: TGTGCCAGCAGTCCATGGGGAGTGAGTGAGACCCAGTACTTC.

The chain joins TRBV20-1 to TRBJ2-7, with TRBD2 matching 10 bases. Germline lookup yields CDR1 DFQATT and CDR2 SNEGSKA (reference sequence). CDR3 length: 15 amino acids. The trim removed 3 bases at V and 9 bases at J, leaving 14 bases unmatched. The CDR3 region has the DNA TGCAGTGCTAGCATCTGGGCTAGCGGGAGTGAAGGGCAGTACTTC. Translated, it gives CSASIWASGSEGQYF.

This clonotype came up a few times. V and J are TRBV29-1 and TRBJ2-2; tentatively, D is TRBD2 (6 bases). Germline assignment: CDR1 SQVTM and CDR2 ANQGSEA. This CDR3 has 14 amino acids. Trimming left V 7 bases short and J 0 bases short, with 12 bases between. The CDR3 DNA sequence: TGCAGCGCTCGATCGGGAGCGAACACCGGGGAGCTGTTTTTT. Protein sequence: CSARSGANTGELFF.

A few counts support this clonotype. This chain connects TRBV5-1 to TRBJ2-1; no definite D call. Germline assignment: CDR1 SGHRS and CDR2 YFSETQ. Trimming left V 6 bases short and J 1 base short, with 14 bases between. This CDR3 spans 15 amino acids. CDR3 amino acids: CASTAAVGSYNEQFF. The CDR3 coding sequence is TGCGCCAGCACCGCGGCCGTGGGGTCCTACAATGAGCAGTTCTTC.

This rearrangement joins TRBV4-3 to TRBJ2-3; D may correspond to TRBD1 or TRBD2 (5 bases each). Germline assignment: CDR1 LGHNA and CDR2 YSLEER. The CDR3 has 18 residues. Trimming removed 1 base at V and 5 bases at J, with 22 bases between. CDR3 coding DNA: TGCGCCAGCAGCCAAGCACCTAGGGGCGGGCCCTCGAAAGATACGCAGTATTTT. It is translated as CASSQAPRGGPSKDTQYF.